The present entry profiles one TCR beta chain with its context. The record originates from a study of technical replicates of blood from a handful of donors. Germline values: CDR1 MNHNS, CDR2 SASEGT. CDR3 length: 16 amino acids. The V end was cut by 4 bases, the J end by 6 bases, with 22 bases between. TCRdb's copy holds only in-frame clones and misses some; the assay was immunoSEQ multiplex PCR. The sample records 70,000 to 95,000 clones, about 94% being singletons. Sample: T cells isolated from PBMCs. The chain employs TRBV6-1 and TRBJ2-7, with a weak D call TRBD2 (7 bases). This TCR was sampled from a human donor in good health. CDR3 loop: CASSVSGGLPLSEQYF. The CDR3 DNA sequence: TGTGCCAGCAGTGTGTCCGGGGGGCTCCCTCTCTCCGAGCAGTACTTC.